Below are 18 T cell receptor beta chains sequenced from a single sample in a study of blood T cells in healthy people across ages. Then a second PCR, running about 6 to 12 cycles, was carried out with a sample-barcoded 5' primer and a J-beta primer mix. TCRdb re-called the 5' RACE reads with MiXCR, one entry per CDR3 protein. The sample has over a million distinct CDR3 sequences, about 45% seen once; the top ten hold less than 5%. Sequences were obtained from blood. Receptors were obtained from a woman younger than 30 in good health.

The chain combines TRBV27 with TRBJ2-7; 9 bases agree with TRBD2. Germline V gene sequence: CDR1 MNHEY, CDR2 SMNVEV (reference sequence). The CDR3 length is 13 residues. With 6 bases clipped from V and 5 bases from J, the junction kept 5 bases outside the gene matches. CDR3 protein: CASRLAGFHEQYF. CDR3 nucleotide sequence: TGTGCCAGCAGGCTAGCGGGATTCCACGAGCAGTACTTC.

About this clonotype itself: Mismatch with germline at one junction end may stem from a read error. The chain joins TRBV3-1 to TRBJ2-1, with D possibly matching TRBD2 (5 bases). The CDR3 sequence is 12 residues long. Per the germline V gene, CDR1 is LGHDT and CDR2 is YNNKEL (reference sequence). The CDR3 DNA reads as TGTGCCAGCAACCAAGGGCTAGCCGAGCAGTTCTTC. It codes for CASNQGLAEQFF.

This chain uses TRBV9 with TRBJ2-5; 10 bases agree with TRBD2. Germline V gene lookup returns CDR1 SGDLS and CDR2 YYNGEE. This CDR3 has 18 residues. V was clipped by 4 bases and J by 4 bases; unmatched bases: 16. The CDR3 sequence is CASSPRASGGPNRETQYF. The CDR3 DNA sequence: TGTGCCAGCAGCCCCCGGGCTAGCGGGGGTCCAAATCGAGAGACCCAGTACTTC. Full variable domain (rest looked up from reference TRBV9 and TRBJ2-5): DSGVTQTPKHLITATGQRVTLRCSPRSGDLSVYWYQQSLDQGLQFLIQYYNGEERAKGNILERFSAQQFPDLHSELNLSSLELGDSALYFCASSPRASGGPNRETQYFGPGTRLLVL.

The genes are TRBV18 and TRBJ2-5; D remains unclear. Near its end, the DNA agrees better with TRBJ2-7, so the J call may be wrong. There are 13 residues in the CDR3. Germline V gene lookup returns CDR1 KGHSH and CDR2 LQKENI. The CDR3 bases are TGTGCCAGCTCACCACCTGACTTCTACGAGCAGTACTTC. This encodes CASSPPDFYEQYF.

The chain employs TRBV5-1 and TRBJ2-3; maybe TRBD1 (6 bases). This CDR3 spans 15 amino acids. Trimming took off 7 bases at V and 3 bases at J, with 18 bases between the two ends. CDR1 and CDR2 from the germline V gene are SGHRS and YFSETQ. The CDR3 loop reads CASFRTVGRTDTQYF. CDR3 bases: TGCGCCAGCTTTCGGACAGTGGGCAGGACAGATACGCAGTATTTT.

The rearrangement joins TRBV20-1 to TRBJ1-2, with TRBD1 matching over 8 bases. Per germline, CDR1 DFQATT and CDR2 SNEGSKA (reference sequence). Unmatched junction bases numbered 8, after V lost 3 bases and J lost 2 bases. The CDR3 has 15 residues. The CDR3 is CSASGNRGANYGYTF. The DNA for the CDR3 is TGCAGTGCTAGCGGTAACAGGGGGGCCAACTATGGCTACACCTTC.

The V call is TRBV10-3, the J call TRBJ1-2; 9 bases line up with TRBD1. The CDR3 runs to 16 residues. The trim removed 1 base at V and 8 bases at J, leaving 11 bases unmatched. In germline, CDR1 is ENHRY, CDR2 SYGVKD. The CDR3 is CAISEFPGQGEDGYTF. The DNA of the CDR3 is TGTGCCATCAGTGAGTTCCCGGGACAGGGTGAGGACGGCTACACCTTC.

This clonotype was seen more than once but under ten times. The V call is TRBV12-3 or TRBV12-4, the J call TRBJ2-1; 9 nucleotides line up with TRBD2. V lost 7 bases to trimming and J lost 6 bases; unmatched junction nucleotides: 10. The CDR3 is made up of 15 amino acids. CDR3 bases: TGTGCCAGCACCTTAGCTGGACTAGCGCCCAATGAGCAGTTCTTC. As protein: CASTLAGLAPNEQFF.

The CDR3 loop reads CASSPKGNQETQYF. CDR3 nucleotides: TGTGCCAGCAGCCCAAAGGGGAACCAAGAGACCCAGTACTTC. The chain couples TRBV4-2 to TRBJ2-5, with a tentative D call TRBD1 (5 bases). The CDR3 is 14 residues long. The V and J ends lost 4 bases and 0 bases respectively, with 9 bases between them. Germline CDR1 is LGHNA and CDR2 is YNFKEQ.

V is TRBV7-8 and J is TRBJ2-7, with D uncertain. Germline-derived CDR1 and CDR2 are SGHVS and FQNEAQ. The CDR3 length is 15 residues. Trimming removed 1 base at V and 4 bases at J, with 14 bases between. In DNA form, the CDR3 reads TGTGCCAGCAGCTTAGTGTCGATTATAACTTACGAGCAGTACTTC. This encodes CASSLVSIITYEQYF.

This clonotype was found a few times. V and J are TRBV6-5 and TRBJ2-1; maybe TRBD2 (5 bases). The germline CDR1 and CDR2 sequences are MNHEY and SVGAGI. The V and J ends lost 6 bases and 4 bases respectively, with 22 bases between them. This CDR3 spans 17 amino acids. As DNA, the CDR3 is TGTGCCAGCAGCAAACCCTCTCGGTTACGGGGATACAATGAGCAGTTCTTC. Translating gives CASSKPSRLRGYNEQFF.

This clonotype was counted between two and nine times. The rearrangement uses TRBV24-1 and TRBJ2-3, with 7 bases lining up with TRBD2. Germline assignment: CDR1 KGHDR and CDR2 SFDVKD. J was trimmed by 0 bases and V by 9 bases; bases with no gene match: 5. The CDR3 is 14 amino acids. This CDR3 is CATAEGGSTDTQYF. In DNA form, the CDR3 reads TGTGCCACCGCTGAGGGAGGGAGCACAGATACGCAGTATTTT.

This clonotype has a handful of counts. The gene calls are TRBV6-5 and TRBJ2-5, with 8 bases aligning to TRBD2. CDR1 and CDR2 (germline): MNHEY, SVGAGI. Trimming cost V 0 bases and J 2 bases; bases outside gene matches: 5. This CDR3 spans 16 amino acids. CDR3: CASSYSILAAQETQYF. The CDR3 nucleotides are TGTGCCAGCAGTTACTCAATACTAGCGGCACAAGAGACCCAGTACTTC.

This clonotype was seen a handful of times. V gene TRBV4-3 combines with J gene TRBJ1-4; D unclear. V lost 0 bases and J lost 8, with 13 bases in between. This CDR3 comprises 15 residues. CDR1 is LGHNA, CDR2 YSLEER, per germline. The CDR3 DNA sequence: TGCGCCAGCAGCCAAGATCGTTCCACGGGGGAAAAACTGTTTTTT. Amino acid sequence: CASSQDRSTGEKLFF.

About this clonotype itself: It may be a read error: a sequence one base away is much more abundant. This sequence joins TRBV3-1 and TRBJ2-3; D ambiguous. Germline CDR1 and CDR2: LGHDT and YNNKEL (reference sequence). Trimming shortened V by 2 bases and J by 4 bases, and 16 bases separated the two germline ends. The CDR3 spans 16 residues. CDR3 residues: CASSQCLRAAPDTQYF. The CDR3 DNA follows: TGTGCCAGCAGCCAATGCCTACGGGCGGCCCCAGATACGCAGTATTTT.

In this sample, this clonotype turned up a few times. The chain joins TRBV5-6 to TRBJ2-1, with TRBD1 identical over 7 bases. Germline V gene data show CDR1 as SGHDT and CDR2 as YYEEEE. J gave up 5 bases and V 4 bases, and 6 bases lay outside the gene matches. The CDR3 has 14 residues. The CDR3, as DNA: TGTGCCAGCAGCCCCCCGGGACAGCACAATGAGCAGTTCTTC. Residues: CASSPPGQHNEQFF.

This chain uses TRBV6-1 with TRBJ2-2; no clear D gene. CDR1 and CDR2 (germline): MNHNS, SASEGT. V dropped 5 bases and J dropped 6 bases, with 10 bases sitting between them. The CDR3 spans 13 residues. As DNA, the CDR3 is TGTGCCAGCAGTCCGCGTGGTCCCGGGGAGCTGTTTTTT. This gives the protein CASSPRGPGELFF.

The rearrangement joins TRBV6-5 to TRBJ2-3, with no clear D. This CDR3 is 15 amino acids long. Germline V lookup: CDR1 MNHEY, CDR2 SVGAGI. V lost 2 bases and J lost 5, with 14 bases in between. The CDR3 region has the DNA TGTGCCAGCAGTTACCTATCAGGCGGTAGAGATACGCAGTATTTT. Protein: CASSYLSGGRDTQYF.